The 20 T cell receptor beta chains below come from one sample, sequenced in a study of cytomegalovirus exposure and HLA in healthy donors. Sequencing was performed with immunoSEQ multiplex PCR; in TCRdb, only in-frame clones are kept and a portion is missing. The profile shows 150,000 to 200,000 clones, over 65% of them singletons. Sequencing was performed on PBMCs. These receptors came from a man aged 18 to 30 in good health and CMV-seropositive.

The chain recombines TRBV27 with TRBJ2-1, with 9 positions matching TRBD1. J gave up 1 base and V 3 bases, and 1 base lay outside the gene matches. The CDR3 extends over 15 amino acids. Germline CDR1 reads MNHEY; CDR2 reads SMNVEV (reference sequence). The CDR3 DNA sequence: TGTGCCAGCAGTTTGGGACAGGGATCCTACAATGAGCAGTTCTTC. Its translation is CASSLGQGSYNEQFF.

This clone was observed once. CDR3 sequence: CASSVVTGGAGELFF. The CDR3 DNA follows: TGTGCCAGCAGCGTAGTTACGGGGGGGGCCGGGGAGCTGTTTTTT. The genes are TRBV9 and TRBJ2-2; 8 bases match TRBD2. CDR1 is SGDLS, CDR2 YYNGEE, per germline. J was trimmed by 6 bases and V by 0 bases; bases with no gene match: 4. The CDR3 contains 15 residues.

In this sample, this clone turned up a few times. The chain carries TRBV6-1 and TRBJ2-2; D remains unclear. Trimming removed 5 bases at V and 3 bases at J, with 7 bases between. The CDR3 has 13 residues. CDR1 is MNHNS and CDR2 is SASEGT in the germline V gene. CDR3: CASSMGYTGELFF. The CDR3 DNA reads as TGTGCCAGCAGTATGGGCTACACCGGGGAGCTGTTTTTT.

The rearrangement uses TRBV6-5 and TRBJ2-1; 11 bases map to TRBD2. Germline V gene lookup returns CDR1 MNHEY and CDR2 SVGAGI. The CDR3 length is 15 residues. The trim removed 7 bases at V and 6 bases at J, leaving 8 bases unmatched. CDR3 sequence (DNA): TGTGCCAGCACCCCCGGGACTAGCGGCACCAATGAGCAGTTCTTC. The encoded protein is CASTPGTSGTNEQFF.

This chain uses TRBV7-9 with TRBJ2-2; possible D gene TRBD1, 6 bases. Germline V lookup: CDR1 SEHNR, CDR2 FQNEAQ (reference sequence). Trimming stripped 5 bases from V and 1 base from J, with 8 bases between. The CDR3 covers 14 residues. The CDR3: CASSPGQNTGELFF. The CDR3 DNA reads TGTGCCAGCAGCCCGGGACAGAACACCGGGGAGCTGTTTTTT.

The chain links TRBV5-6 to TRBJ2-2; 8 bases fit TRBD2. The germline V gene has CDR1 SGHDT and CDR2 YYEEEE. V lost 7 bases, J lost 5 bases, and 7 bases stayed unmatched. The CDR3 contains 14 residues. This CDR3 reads CASSGGARTGELFF. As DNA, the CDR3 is TGTGCCAGCTCGGGGGGGGCGCGGACCGGGGAGCTGTTTTTT.

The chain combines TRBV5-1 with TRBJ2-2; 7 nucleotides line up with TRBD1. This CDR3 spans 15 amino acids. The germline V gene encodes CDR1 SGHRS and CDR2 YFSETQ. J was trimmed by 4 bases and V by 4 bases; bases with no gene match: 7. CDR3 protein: CASSAPDRATGELFF. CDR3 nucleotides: TGCGCCAGCAGCGCCCCCGACAGGGCCACCGGGGAGCTGTTTTTT. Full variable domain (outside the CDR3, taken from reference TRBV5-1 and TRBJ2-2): KAGVTQTPRYLIKTRGQQVTLSCSPISGHRSVSWYQQTPGQGLQFLFEYFSETQRNKGNFPGRFSGRQFSNSRSEMNVSTLELGDSALYLCASSAPDRATGELFFGEGSRLTVL.

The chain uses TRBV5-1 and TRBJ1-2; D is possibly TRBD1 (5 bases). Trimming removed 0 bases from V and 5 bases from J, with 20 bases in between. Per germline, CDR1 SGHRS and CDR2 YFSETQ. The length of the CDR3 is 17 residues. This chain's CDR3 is CASSLGQGIGAGYGYTF. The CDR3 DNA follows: TGCGCCAGCAGCTTGGGGCAGGGAATTGGCGCTGGATATGGCTACACCTTC.

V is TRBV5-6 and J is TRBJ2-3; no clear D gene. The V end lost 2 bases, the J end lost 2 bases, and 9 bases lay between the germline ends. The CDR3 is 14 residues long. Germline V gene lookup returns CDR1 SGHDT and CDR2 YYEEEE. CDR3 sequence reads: CASSFPTATDTQYF. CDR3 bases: TGTGCCAGCAGCTTTCCAACAGCCACAGATACGCAGTATTTT.

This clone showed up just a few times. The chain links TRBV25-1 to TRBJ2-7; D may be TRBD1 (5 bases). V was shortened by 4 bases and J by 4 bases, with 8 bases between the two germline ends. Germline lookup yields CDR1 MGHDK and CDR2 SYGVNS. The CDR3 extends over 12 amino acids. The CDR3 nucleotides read TGTGCCAGCAGTGTGAACAGGTACGAGCAGTACTTC. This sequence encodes CASSVNRYEQYF.

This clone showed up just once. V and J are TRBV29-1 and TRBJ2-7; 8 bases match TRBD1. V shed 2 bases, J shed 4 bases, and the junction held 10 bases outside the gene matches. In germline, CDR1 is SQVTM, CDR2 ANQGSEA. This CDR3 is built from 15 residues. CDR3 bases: TGCAGCGTTGAAACTGGACAGGGCCTGCTGTACGAGCAGTACTTC. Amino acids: CSVETGQGLLYEQYF.

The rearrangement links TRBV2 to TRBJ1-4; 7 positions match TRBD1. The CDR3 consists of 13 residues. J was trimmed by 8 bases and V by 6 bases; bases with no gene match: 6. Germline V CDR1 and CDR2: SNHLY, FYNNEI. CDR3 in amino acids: CASSIGQVEKLFF. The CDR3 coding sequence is TGTGCCAGCAGCATCGGACAGGTGGAAAAACTGTTTTTT. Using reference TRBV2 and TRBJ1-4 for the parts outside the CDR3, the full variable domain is EPEVTQTPSHQVTQMGQEVILRCVPISNHLYFYWYRQILGQKVEFLVSFYNNEISEKSEIFDDQFSVERPDGSNFTLKIRSTKLEDSAMYFCASSIGQVEKLFFGSGTQLSVL.

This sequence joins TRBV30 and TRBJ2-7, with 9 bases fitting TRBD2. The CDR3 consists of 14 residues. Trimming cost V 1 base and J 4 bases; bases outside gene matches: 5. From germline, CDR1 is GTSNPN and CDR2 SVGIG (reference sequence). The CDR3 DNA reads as TGTGCCTGGAGTGCCGCTAGCGGGAAATACGAGCAGTACTTC. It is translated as CAWSAASGKYEQYF.

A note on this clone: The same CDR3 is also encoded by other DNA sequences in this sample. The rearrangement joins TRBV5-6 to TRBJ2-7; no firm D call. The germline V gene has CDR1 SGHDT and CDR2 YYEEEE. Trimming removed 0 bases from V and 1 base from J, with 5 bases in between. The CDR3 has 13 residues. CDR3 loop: CASSLGRSYEQYF. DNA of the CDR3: TGTGCCAGCAGCTTGGGCAGGTCCTACGAGCAGTACTTC.

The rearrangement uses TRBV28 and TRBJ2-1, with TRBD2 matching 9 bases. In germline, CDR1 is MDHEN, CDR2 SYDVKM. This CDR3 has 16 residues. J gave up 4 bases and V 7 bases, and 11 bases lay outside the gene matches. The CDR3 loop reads CASTLLTSGRYNEQFF. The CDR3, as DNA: TGTGCCAGCACCCTACTTACTAGCGGGCGGTACAATGAGCAGTTCTTC.

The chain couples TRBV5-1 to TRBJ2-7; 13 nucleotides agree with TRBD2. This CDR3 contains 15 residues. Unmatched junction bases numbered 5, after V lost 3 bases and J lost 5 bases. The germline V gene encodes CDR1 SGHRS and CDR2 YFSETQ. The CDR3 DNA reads TGCGCCAGCAGCTCAGGACTAGCGGGAGTACACGAGCAGTACTTC. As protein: CASSSGLAGVHEQYF.

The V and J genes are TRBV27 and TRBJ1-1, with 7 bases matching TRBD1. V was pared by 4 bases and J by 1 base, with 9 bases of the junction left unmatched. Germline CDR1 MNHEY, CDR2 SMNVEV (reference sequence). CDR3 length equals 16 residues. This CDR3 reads CASSSARGGANTEAFF. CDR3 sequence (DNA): TGTGCCAGCAGTTCTGCTCGAGGGGGCGCGAACACTGAAGCTTTCTTT.

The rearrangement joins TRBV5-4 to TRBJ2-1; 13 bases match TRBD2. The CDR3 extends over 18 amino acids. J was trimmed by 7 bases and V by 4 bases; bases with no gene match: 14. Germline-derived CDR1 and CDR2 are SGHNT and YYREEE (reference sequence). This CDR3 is CASSPPKLAGGPGNEQFF. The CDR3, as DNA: TGTGCCAGCAGCCCACCCAAACTAGCGGGAGGGCCGGGGAATGAGCAGTTCTTC.

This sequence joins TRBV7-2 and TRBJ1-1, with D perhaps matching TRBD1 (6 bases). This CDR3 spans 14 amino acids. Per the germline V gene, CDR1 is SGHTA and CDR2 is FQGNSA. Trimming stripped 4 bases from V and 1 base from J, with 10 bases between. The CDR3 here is CASSWGGQNTEAFF. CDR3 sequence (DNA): TGTGCCAGCAGCTGGGGGGGGCAGAACACTGAAGCTTTCTTT.

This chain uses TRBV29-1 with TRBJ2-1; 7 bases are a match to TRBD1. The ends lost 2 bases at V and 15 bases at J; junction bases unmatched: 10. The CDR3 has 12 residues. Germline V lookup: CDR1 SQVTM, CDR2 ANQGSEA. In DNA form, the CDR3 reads TGCAGCGTTGAACCCCAGGGGGAAGCGTTGTTCTTC. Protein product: CSVEPQGEALFF.